The next 17 T cell receptor beta chains were all read from a single sample in a study of blood T cell repertoires in COVID-19. Measured with immunoSEQ multiplex PCR; TCRdb has only the in-frame clones, and not every one. This table holds 320,000 or so clones, over 75% found once. The specimen was PBMCs or T cells enriched from blood (not recorded which). The receptors stem from a man younger than 45 who had recovered from COVID-19.

The rearrangement links TRBV11-1 to TRBJ2-2, with TRBD1 identical over 7 bases. Germline CDR1 reads SGHAT; CDR2 reads FQDESV (reference sequence). The trim removed 6 bases at V and 7 bases at J, leaving 8 bases unmatched. This CDR3 is built from 14 residues. The CDR3 bases are TGTGCCAGCAGGAGACAACGGGACAGCGGGGAGCTGTTTTTT. Translating it yields CASRRQRDSGELFF.

V gene TRBV20-1 combines with J gene TRBJ1-2, with 7 bases aligning to TRBD1. There are 11 residues in the CDR3. Trimming removed 6 bases from V and 7 bases from J; junction bases left unmatched: 5. CDR1 is DFQATT, CDR2 SNEGSKA, per germline (reference sequence). CDR3 DNA sequence: TGCAGTGCCGGGACAGCCTCTGGCTACACCTTC. Residues: CSAGTASGYTF.

A single count supports this clone. V and J are TRBV5-6 and TRBJ1-2; weak D call: TRBD1 (6 bases). Germline V gene lookup returns CDR1 SGHDT and CDR2 YYEEEE. Trimming stripped 2 bases from V and 8 bases from J, with 16 bases between. The CDR3 covers 14 residues. CDR3 residues: CASSFGTPVGGYTF. In DNA, the CDR3 is TGTGCCAGCAGCTTCGGGACACCAGTCGGAGGCTACACCTTC.

There are a few counts of this clone. This same CDR3 is encoded by further DNA sequences in the sample. The chain is built from TRBV5-1 and TRBJ2-1; 7 positions match TRBD1. CDR3 size: 14 residues. CDR1 and CDR2 from the germline V gene are SGHRS and YFSETQ. V trimming: 0 bases; J trimming: 3 bases; junction bases outside the gene matches: 0. CDR3 sequence: CASSLGQGYNEQFF. DNA for the CDR3: TGCGCCAGCAGCTTGGGACAGGGCTACAATGAGCAGTTCTTC.

The CDR3 nucleotides are TGCGCCAGCAGCTTGGATCTAGCGGGGGTTTACAATGAGCAGTTCTTC. Its protein is CASSLDLAGVYNEQFF. The V call is TRBV5-1, the J call TRBJ2-1, with 10 bases identical to TRBD2. Losses at the gene ends were 0 bases for V and 4 bases for J; bases not matched to a gene: 4. The CDR3 spans 16 residues. The V gene's germline CDR1 is SGHRS and CDR2 YFSETQ.

V and J are TRBV28 and TRBJ2-5; D uncertain. The CDR3 covers 14 residues. CDR1 is MDHEN, CDR2 SYDVKM, per germline. V was cut by 1 base and J by 7 bases, with 13 bases left in between. CDR3 residues: CASSLFVPRGTQYF. DNA for the CDR3: TGTGCCAGCAGTTTATTCGTCCCCCGCGGGACCCAGTACTTC.

As DNA, the CDR3 is TGTGCCAGTAGTATAACTCGGGGTGGCGAGCAGTACTTC. It translates to CASSITRGGEQYF. The chain combines TRBV19 with TRBJ2-7, with a tentative D call TRBD2 (5 bases). The CDR3 is made up of 13 amino acids. V lost 2 bases and J lost 6, with 11 bases in between. The germline CDR1 and CDR2 sequences are LNHDA and SQIVND (reference sequence).

The gene calls are TRBV5-4 and TRBJ2-5; 7 bases agree with TRBD2. V shed 4 bases and J 1 base; nucleotides not matched to a gene: 7. This CDR3 is built from 15 residues. Germline V gene lookup returns CDR1 SGHNT and CDR2 YYREEE (reference sequence). The chain's CDR3 is CASSPQTSSQETQYF. The CDR3 DNA reads TGTGCCAGCAGCCCCCAGACTAGCTCCCAAGAGACCCAGTACTTC.

At least ten counts were recorded for this clone. This sequence joins TRBV6-5 and TRBJ1-6, with 8 bases matching TRBD1. The germline V gene encodes CDR1 MNHEY and CDR2 SVGAGI. V dropped 6 bases and J dropped 7; count of bases not matched to a gene: 5. The CDR3 is 14 residues long. The CDR3 bases are TGTGCCAGCAGGCCCGGGACAGGAAATTCACCCCTCCACTTT. Translation gives CASRPGTGNSPLHF.

The chain combines TRBV20-1 with TRBJ2-7, with 11 bases aligning to TRBD2. J was trimmed by 10 bases and V by 6 bases; bases with no gene match: 5. CDR3 length: 11 amino acids. Germline CDR1 is DFQATT and CDR2 is SNEGSKA (reference sequence). The CDR3: CSAGTSGGQYF. The DNA of the CDR3 is TGCAGTGCGGGGACTAGCGGAGGACAGTACTTC.

This chain's CDR3 is CASSPLTRGRQNEQFF. The CDR3 DNA reads TGCGCCAGCAGCCCCTTAACTAGGGGGCGTCAGAATGAGCAGTTCTTC. The rearrangement uses TRBV4-1 and TRBJ2-1, with 7 bases lining up with TRBD1. J was trimmed by 7 bases and V by 4 bases; bases with no gene match: 13. This CDR3 spans 16 amino acids. CDR1 is MGHRA and CDR2 is YSYEKL in the germline V gene.

This sequence joins TRBV28 and TRBJ1-5; D is uncertain. Germline values: CDR1 MDHEN, CDR2 SYDVKM. The CDR3 spans 14 residues. V was cut by 5 bases and J by 2 bases, with 10 bases left in between. The CDR3 DNA follows: TGTGCCAGCAGTCCGGGAGGTGGCAATCAGCCCCAGCATTTT. This codes for CASSPGGGNQPQHF.

The chain recombines TRBV14 with TRBJ1-2; TRBD1 matches 7 bases. J was trimmed by 8 bases and V by 1 base; bases with no gene match: 13. This CDR3 spans 16 amino acids. Per the germline V gene, CDR1 is SGHDN and CDR2 is FVKESK. The CDR3 DNA reads as TGTGCCAGCAGCCAAGCGGGAATGGGGACAGCCTTGGGCTACACCTTC. The encoded protein is CASSQAGMGTALGYTF. Variable domain in full (rest from reference TRBV14 and TRBJ1-2): EAGVTQFPSHSVIEKGQTVTLRCDPISGHDNLYWYRRVMGKEIKFLLHFVKESKQDESGMPNNRFLAERTGGTYSTLKVQPAELEDSGVYFCASSQAGMGTALGYTFGSGTRLTVV.

The chain's CDR3 is CASSQGSNQPQHF. CDR3 DNA sequence: TGTGCCAGCTCGCAGGGTAGCAATCAGCCCCAGCATTTT. The chain recombines TRBV18 with TRBJ1-5, with D maybe TRBD1 (5 bases). The germline gives CDR1 KGHSH, CDR2 LQKENI. Between the trimmed V and J ends, which lost 6 bases and 0 bases, there was a span of 6 bases. The CDR3 is 13 amino acids.

This sequence joins TRBV28 and TRBJ2-4, with 8 bases fitting TRBD1. Per germline, CDR1 MDHEN and CDR2 SYDVKM. Trimming took 5 bases from V and 2 from J; bases not matched to a gene: 5. The CDR3 runs 15 residues. CDR3 in amino acids: CASSTTGVTKNIQYF. DNA of the CDR3: TGTGCCAGCAGTACGACAGGGGTTACCAAAAACATTCAGTACTTC.

The chain couples TRBV5-8 to TRBJ1-3, with unresolved D. This CDR3 has 16 amino acids. Looked up from germline, CDR1 is SGHTS and CDR2 is YDEGEE. V was cut by 2 bases and J by 0 bases, with 12 bases left in between. CDR3 coding DNA: TGTGCCAGCAGCTTCGGAGGGCCCTACTCTGGAAACACCATATATTTT. It is translated as CASSFGGPYSGNTIYF. The variable domain in full, with the rest retrieved from reference TRBV5-8 and TRBJ1-3, is EAGVTQSPTHLIKTRGQQATLRCSPISGHTSVYWYQQALGLGLQFLLWYDEGEERNRGNFPPRFSGRQFPNYSSELNVNALELEDSALYLCASSFGGPYSGNTIYFGEGSWLTVV.

The chain couples TRBV5-1 to TRBJ1-4; 7 bases line up with TRBD1. V gave up 7 bases and J gave up 7 bases; unmatched junction bases: 10. Germline CDR1 and CDR2: SGHRS and YFSETQ. CDR3 size: 14 residues. DNA of the CDR3: TGCGCCAGCTCAACAGGGGAAGGGGGTGAAAAACTGTTTTTT. It yields the protein CASSTGEGGEKLFF.